The 6 T cell receptor beta chains in this list originate from one sample, sequenced in a study of shared clonotypes between healthy human individuals (dated by TCRdb to 2018 to 2020). Receptor libraries were prepared by the immunoSEQ multiplex PCR assay. Not all clones reach the TCRdb copy of this immuneACCESS table, which keeps in-frame sequences only. Checked studies attribute under half of the gap to unresolved V genes and leave the rest unexplained. Here the sample has some 980,000 clones; roughly 72% occur a single time. The ten largest clones capture approximately 1.5% of the sample. Material: memory CD4+ T cells sorted from blood. The cell subset or site label here, explained by the study, means: CD45RA-negative fraction. Every receptor here comes from a young man in good health.

V and J are TRBV28 and TRBJ1-6, with 7 positions matching TRBD1. The CDR3 runs to 15 residues. V shed 5 bases, J shed 6 bases, and the junction held 7 bases outside the gene matches. CDR1 is MDHEN, CDR2 SYDVKM, per germline. The CDR3 DNA sequence: TGTGCCAGCAGTGGCCACTCAGGGGGTAATTCACCCCTCCACTTT. Translating gives CASSGHSGGNSPLHF.

The chain is built from TRBV5-4 and TRBJ1-6; 8 bases map to TRBD1. CDR3 size: 15 residues. Trimming at V came to 4 bases and at J to 10 bases, leaving 10 bases not matched to a gene. From germline, CDR1 is SGHNT and CDR2 YYREEE (reference sequence). The CDR3 sequence: CASSPEQGVGSPLHF. The DNA of the CDR3 is TGTGCCAGCAGCCCGGAACAGGGGGTAGGATCACCCCTCCACTTT.

The V gene is TRBV29-1, the J gene TRBJ2-1; TRBD2 agrees at 9 bases. Per the germline V gene, CDR1 is SQVTM and CDR2 is ANQGSEA. The CDR3 has 15 amino acids. V lost 4 bases to trimming and J lost 7 bases; unmatched junction nucleotides: 11. The CDR3 here is CSVGDELAGANEQFF. Here the CDR3 DNA reads TGCAGCGTTGGCGACGAACTAGCGGGTGCTAATGAGCAGTTCTTC.

This chain connects TRBV10-3 to TRBJ1-1; TRBD1 is a possible D gene (5 bases). Germline V gene data show CDR1 as ENHRY and CDR2 as SYGVKD. The CDR3 is made up of 13 amino acids. V lost 6 bases and J lost 5, with 13 bases in between. The CDR3 sequence is CAIRWGERTEAFF. In DNA, the CDR3 is TGTGCCATCAGATGGGGGGAAAGGACTGAAGCTTTCTTT.

This clone has just one count. CDR3 nucleotides: TGTGCCAGCAGCTTTTCTACGTATTACAATGAGCAGTTCTTC. Protein product: CASSFSTYYNEQFF. The chain is built from TRBV7-9 and TRBJ2-1; D not certain. Deletions cut 3 bases from V and 4 bases from J, with 10 bases between. Germline values: CDR1 SEHNR, CDR2 FQNEAQ (reference sequence). CDR3 size: 14 residues.

This clone was picked up a small number of times. The gene calls are TRBV11-3 and TRBJ2-5, with D maybe TRBD2 (5 bases). V lost 6 bases and J lost 2, with 10 bases in between. Germline V gives CDR1 SGHNT, CDR2 YENEEA. This CDR3 has 13 amino acids. CDR3 loop: CASSMGVQETQYF. CDR3 in DNA: TGTGCCAGCAGTATGGGAGTACAAGAGACCCAGTACTTC. Filled out from reference TRBV11-3 and TRBJ2-5, the complete variable domain reads EAGVVQSPRYKIIEKKQPVAFWCNPISGHNTLYWYLQNLGQGPELLIRYENEEAVDDSQLPKDRFSAERLKGVDSTLKIQPAELGDSAVYLCASSMGVQETQYFGPGTRLLVL.